Included here is one T cell receptor beta chain sequence, with context. Its cognate antigen is unknown. CD4+ T cells that had been cultured provided DNA sequenced with the Oncomine TCR Beta short-read assay. Genomic DNA was isolated from cultured CD4+ T cells. TCRdb fed the PCR reads into MiXCR, producing one record per CDR3 protein. The table lists about 8,500 distinct CDR3 sequences, approximately 20% of them singletons. Per germline, CDR1 SGHNT and CDR2 YYREEE (reference sequence). The germline V and J ends were trimmed by 2 bases and 0 bases, with 11 bases remaining between them. There are 15 residues in the CDR3. This entry belongs to a study of vaccination and CD4 T cells after COVID-19. At the level of the study: Roughly 10 convalescent patients had mild and one had severe PCR-confirmed SARS-CoV-2 disease. Some control cultures received a CEFX pool, which served as the positive control. Others received an HIV-1 Nef pool or no peptide. The BNT162b2 or mRNA-1273 vaccine was given to participants in two doses.

The treatment was: approximately 11-day PBMC culture with coronavirus spike peptide pools or control peptides (ViraFEST assay). The source of this sequence is a human donor who had recovered from COVID-19. This chain uses TRBV5-4 with TRBJ1-1, with D perhaps matching TRBD1 (6 bases). Source: CD4+ T cells from blood, cultured in vitro, taken after SARS-CoV-2 vaccination. As DNA, the CDR3 is TGTGCCAGCAGCTTTGGGGGACAAATGAACACTGAAGCTTTCTTT. The encoded protein is CASSFGGQMNTEAFF. Full variable domain (remainder filled in from reference TRBV5-4 and TRBJ1-1): ETGVTQSPTHLIKTRGQQVTLRCSSQSGHNTVSWYQQALGQGPQFIFQYYREEENGRGNFPPRFSGLQFPNYSSELNVNALELDDSALYLCASSFGGQMNTEAFFGQGTRLTVV.